Presented here are 15 T cell receptor beta chains from one specimen sequenced in a study of identical twins. TCRdb analysed the 5' RACE reads with MiXCR anew, one entry per CDR3 protein. The sample records 650,000 to 800,000 distinct CDR3 sequences, 8.6% being singletons. These sequences were also reported in another study, on yellow fever vaccine responses in identical twins.

The sample consisted of PBMCs. These receptors all come from a woman aged 18-29 years in good health.

The chain combines TRBV11-2 with TRBJ2-1, with 10 bases fitting TRBD2. CDR1 SGHAT and CDR2 FQNNGV come from the germline V gene. J lost 5 bases, V lost 4 bases, and 5 bases had no gene match. The CDR3 has 15 residues. The CDR3 spells CASSSDGLADNEQFF. The CDR3 DNA follows: TGTGCCAGCAGCTCAGATGGACTAGCGGACAATGAGCAGTTCTTC.

The V and J genes are TRBV6-5 and TRBJ1-5, with a weak D call TRBD1 (5 bases). This CDR3 is 18 amino acids long. V lost 1 base and J lost 0, with 16 bases in between. Germline lookup yields CDR1 MNHEY and CDR2 SVGAGI. The CDR3 DNA follows: TGTGCCAGCAGTTACTGGCAGGGCCCCGGGTTTAGCAATCAGCCCCAGCATTTT. Its translation: CASSYWQGPGFSNQPQHF.

The table lists this clonotype with many counts. CDR3 in amino acids: CSARVSGNLGNEQFF. The CDR3 coding sequence is TGCAGTGCTAGAGTTAGCGGGAATTTGGGCAATGAGCAGTTCTTC. The rearrangement uses TRBV20-1 and TRBJ2-1; 8 bases map to TRBD2. The CDR3 is made up of 15 amino acids. Germline V gene data show CDR1 as DFQATT and CDR2 as SNEGSKA (reference sequence). After removal of 1 base from V and 6 bases from J, the junction contained 8 bases not matched to a gene.

This clonotype came up a few times. The chain uses TRBV27 and TRBJ2-1; D is perhaps TRBD1 (7 bases). Trimming shortened V by 3 bases and J by 11 bases, and 32 bases separated the two germline ends. The length of the CDR3 is 19 residues. Looked up from germline, CDR1 is MNHEY and CDR2 is SMNVEV (reference sequence). The CDR3 is CASSFRVLGGTALYVKQFF. CDR3 DNA sequence: TGTGCCAGCAGTTTTAGGGTCTTGGGCGGGACAGCCTTGTATGTTAAGCAGTTCTTC.

This clonotype was observed at least ten times. The V and J genes are TRBV12-3 or TRBV12-4 and TRBJ2-3, with 7 positions matching TRBD2. With 3 bases clipped from V and 0 bases from J, the junction kept 0 bases outside the gene matches. The CDR3 loop spans 14 amino acids. CDR3 sequence: CASSFSGSTDTQYF. The CDR3 DNA reads as TGTGCCAGCAGTTTTAGCGGGAGCACAGATACGCAGTATTTT.

The chain joins TRBV24-1 to TRBJ2-7, with 9 bases aligning to TRBD1. Trimming removed 3 bases from V and 7 bases from J; junction bases left unmatched: 9. CDR3 length: 15 residues. Germline CDR1 and CDR2: KGHDR and SFDVKD. CDR3 in amino acids: CATSDADRGGAEQYF. The CDR3 coding sequence is TGTGCCACCAGTGATGCCGACAGGGGGGGGGCGGAGCAGTACTTC.

The gene calls are TRBV6-2 or TRBV6-3 and TRBJ1-1; no reliable D call. This CDR3 comprises 16 residues. Germline V gene data show CDR1 as MNHEY and CDR2 as SVGEGT. V was trimmed by 2 bases and J by 0 bases, leaving 13 bases between them. Here the CDR3 DNA reads TGTGCCAGCAGTTACGAAGGGAGAATTATGAACACTGAAGCTTTCTTT. Its translation: CASSYEGRIMNTEAFF.

There are many counts of this clonotype. The chain recombines TRBV6-5 with TRBJ2-7; D is uncertain. The CDR3 runs 12 residues. Per the germline V gene, CDR1 is MNHEY and CDR2 is SVGAGI. V was clipped by 4 bases and J by 2 bases, with 6 bases between them. The CDR3 here is CASSSFPYEQYF. In nucleotides, the CDR3 is TGTGCCAGCAGTTCCTTTCCCTACGAGCAGTACTTC.

This clonotype was observed many times. V and J are TRBV7-3 and TRBJ2-1; unclear D gene. Germline V gives CDR1 SGHTA, CDR2 FQGTGA. CDR3 length: 14 residues. With 1 base removed from V and 7 bases from J, the gap between germline ends came to 11 bases. CDR3 in DNA: TGTGCCAGCAGCTTAAGCCCGGAAGCTAATGAGCAGTTCTTC. Encoded protein: CASSLSPEANEQFF. Variable domain in full (rest from reference TRBV7-3 and TRBJ2-1): GAGVSQTPSNKVTEKGKYVELRCDPISGHTALYWYRQSLGQGPEFLIYFQGTGAADDSGLPNDRFFAVRPEGSVSTLKIQRTERGDSAVYLCASSLSPEANEQFFGPGTRLTVL.

This clonotype appeared many times. The chain uses TRBV11-2 and TRBJ2-1; TRBD2 matches 9 bases. Germline loops: CDR1 SGHAT, CDR2 FQNNGV. The ends lost 0 bases at V and 7 bases at J; junction bases unmatched: 10. CDR3 length equals 17 residues. The CDR3 spells CASSLEARRGGRNEQFF. The CDR3 coding sequence is TGTGCCAGCAGCTTAGAGGCTCGGCGGGGGGGCCGTAATGAGCAGTTCTTC.

V usage is TRBV5-1 and J usage is TRBJ2-5, with 10 bases matching TRBD1. Germline lookup yields CDR1 SGHRS and CDR2 YFSETQ. After removal of 4 bases from V and 5 bases from J, the junction contained 5 bases not matched to a gene. This CDR3 is 14 amino acids long. CDR3 in DNA: TGCGCCAGCAGCCAGACAGGGGGCTGGGAGACCCAGTACTTC. Amino acid sequence: CASSQTGGWETQYF. Drawing the rest from reference TRBV5-1 and TRBJ2-5, the complete variable domain is KAGVTQTPRYLIKTRGQQVTLSCSPISGHRSVSWYQQTPGQGLQFLFEYFSETQRNKGNFPGRFSGRQFSNSRSEMNVSTLELGDSALYLCASSQTGGWETQYFGPGTRLLVL.

This clonotype occurred a few times. V gene TRBV28 combines with J gene TRBJ2-1; TRBD2 matches 16 bases. The CDR3 contains 16 residues. Trimming at V came to 4 bases and at J to 8 bases, leaving 5 bases not matched to a gene. The germline V gene has CDR1 MDHEN and CDR2 SYDVKM. CDR3 amino acids: CASSSAGTSGRDEQFF. The CDR3, as DNA: TGTGCCAGCAGTTCAGCCGGGACTAGCGGGAGGGATGAGCAGTTCTTC.

This chain uses TRBV7-9 with TRBJ2-1; maybe TRBD2 (5 bases). V lost 3 bases and J 8 bases, leaving 14 bases between the germline ends. Looked up from germline, CDR1 is SEHNR and CDR2 is FQNEAQ (reference sequence). CDR3 length: 14 amino acids. CDR3 in amino acids: CASSFVPRAHEQFF. As DNA, the CDR3 is TGTGCCAGCAGCTTTGTCCCGAGGGCCCATGAGCAGTTCTTC. Combining the CDR3 with reference TRBV7-9 and TRBJ2-1 gives the whole variable domain DTGVSQNPRHKITKRGQNVTFRCDPISEHNRLYWYRQTLGQGPEFLTYFQNEAQLEKSRLLSDRFSAERPKGSFSTLEIQRTEQGDSAMYLCASSFVPRAHEQFFGPGTRLTVL.

This clonotype has at least ten counts. CDR3 nucleotide sequence: TGTGCCAGCAGTTTACAATTTGGGACCCAGTACTTC. Its protein product is CASSLQFGTQYF. This chain links TRBV12-3 or TRBV12-4 with TRBJ2-5, with D unresolved. The germline V and J ends were trimmed by 2 bases and 7 bases, with 8 bases remaining between them. The CDR3 consists of 12 residues.

This clonotype was counted many times. The CDR3 sequence: CASSSLPASGTPNTEAFF. The CDR3 coding sequence is TGCGCCAGCAGCTCCCTCCCCGCTTCCGGGACACCGAACACTGAAGCTTTCTTT. This chain uses TRBV5-1 with TRBJ1-1; D is perhaps TRBD1 (6 bases). Trimming took 3 bases from V and 1 from J, leaving 22 bases between them. Germline CDR1 reads SGHRS; CDR2 reads YFSETQ. The CDR3 covers 18 residues. Full variable domain (missing parts from reference TRBV5-1 and TRBJ1-1): KAGVTQTPRYLIKTRGQQVTLSCSPISGHRSVSWYQQTPGQGLQFLFEYFSETQRNKGNFPGRFSGRQFSNSRSEMNVSTLELGDSALYLCASSSLPASGTPNTEAFFGQGTRLTVV.